Included here is one TCR beta chain sequence, with context. Its antigen is not identified. The sample holds other DNA sequences that translate to the same CDR3. The data derive from a study of cytomegalovirus exposure and HLA in healthy donors. Study-wide results and limits: According to an earlier analysis, most TCR beta V segments yielded productive rearrangements about 90% or about 30% of the time. Among TCR sequences, most were rare, though some public TCRs appeared in many donors. Sequencing likely generated an artifact that appeared as a cluster of highly shared sequence variants.

A multiplex PCR was run with 60 Vbeta primers and 13 Jbeta primers. TCRdb keeps only in-frame clones here, not all; method: immunoSEQ multiplex PCR. In the table there are some 110,000 clones, approximately 79% of which are singletons. The V gene lost 0 bases and the J gene lost 6 bases, with 11 bases spanning the gap. The CDR3 has 14 residues. Germline V gene sequence: CDR1 ENHRY, CDR2 SYGVKD. The TCR originated in a man in his forties or fifties in good health and CMV-seropositive. Specimen: PBMCs. This rearrangement joins TRBV10-3 to TRBJ1-1; D gene uncertain. The CDR3 nucleotides are TGTGCCATCAGTGAGTCAGCGGGGTCGCCTGAAGCTTTCTTT. Protein: CAISESAGSPEAFF.